These T cell receptor beta chains were read from a single sample in a study of blood T cell repertoires in COVID-19. The protocol was immunoSEQ multiplex PCR, while the TCRdb copy is restricted to in-frame clones and leaves out a portion. The sample holds 200,000 to 300,000 clones; roughly 86% are singletons and the top ten take over 5%. Sample: peripheral blood. These receptors all stem from a woman aged 55-75 years with COVID-19, enrolled during active disease. Both conserved end residues are trimmed from each CDR3. The order of the fields is clone size, V gene, D gene, CDR3 protein. D genes are given only for firm matches. The listing skips clone size in some rows; elsewhere it reads once, few, many or a size class.

clone_size: -
v_call: TRBV28
d_call: -
cdr3_aa: ASRISAGLTNEKLF

clone_size: -
v_call: TRBV2
d_call: -
cdr3_aa: ARAVVSQETQY

clone_size: -
v_call: TRBV6-6
d_call: -
cdr3_aa: ASSLWGDNQPQH

clone_size: -
v_call: TRBV19
d_call: TRBD1
cdr3_aa: ASSTGQGAPAF

clone_size: once
v_call: TRBV9
d_call: -
cdr3_aa: ASSARGDSSYNEQF

clone_size: -
v_call: TRBV11-3
d_call: -
cdr3_aa: ASSKESGLSTDTQY

clone_size: once
v_call: TRBV30
d_call: TRBD1
cdr3_aa: AITRDRVPGANVLT

clone_size: -
v_call: TRBV7-3
d_call: TRBD2
cdr3_aa: ASSSHRYGEAGSSYNEQF

clone_size: -
v_call: TRBV5-1
d_call: -
cdr3_aa: ASSLAMVGQGGGYT

clone_size: -
v_call: TRBV19
d_call: -
cdr3_aa: ASSAGGIGANVLT

clone_size: once
v_call: TRBV27
d_call: TRBD1
cdr3_aa: ASSSGQGASRNQPQH

clone_size: -
v_call: TRBV25-1
d_call: -
cdr3_aa: ASSSGPVAYGYT

clone_size: -
v_call: TRBV30
d_call: TRBD1
cdr3_aa: AWGRGRETQY

clone_size: -
v_call: TRBV19
d_call: TRBD1
cdr3_aa: ASSAGQGYHTEAF

clone_size: -
v_call: TRBV5-1
d_call: TRBD1
cdr3_aa: ASSLGAGGSSNQPQH

clone_size: -
v_call: TRBV10-3
d_call: -
cdr3_aa: AISEKSPGQTYEQY

clone_size: -
v_call: TRBV5-1
d_call: TRBD2
cdr3_aa: ASSLVSGGRADTQY

clone_size: once
v_call: TRBV7-3
d_call: -
cdr3_aa: ASSPTINQETQY

clone_size: once
v_call: TRBV7-3
d_call: -
cdr3_aa: ASSLGGLGSPLH

clone_size: -
v_call: TRBV7-2
d_call: TRBD2
cdr3_aa: ASSLTAGGSFETQY

clone_size: -
v_call: TRBV3-1/TRBV3-2
d_call: TRBD1
cdr3_aa: ASSQEGQGLTEAF

clone_size: once
v_call: TRBV15
d_call: -
cdr3_aa: ATSRGGQGSETQY

clone_size: -
v_call: TRBV28
d_call: TRBD1
cdr3_aa: ASYLTGEGGNQPQH

clone_size: -
v_call: TRBV4-2
d_call: -
cdr3_aa: ASSRTGMDYGYT

clone_size: -
v_call: TRBV3-1/TRBV3-2
d_call: -
cdr3_aa: ASSPSGPYEQY

clone_size: -
v_call: TRBV6-5
d_call: -
cdr3_aa: ASSYRGTGELF

clone_size: few
v_call: TRBV3-1/TRBV3-2
d_call: -
cdr3_aa: ASSRANQPQH

clone_size: few
v_call: TRBV2
d_call: TRBD2
cdr3_aa: ASSARLAGGGYNEQF

clone_size: -
v_call: TRBV28
d_call: -
cdr3_aa: ASSPPNQPQH

clone_size: -
v_call: TRBV19
d_call: TRBD1
cdr3_aa: ASSMTGSYTQY

clone_size: once
v_call: TRBV10-3
d_call: -
cdr3_aa: AISSGVEATGELF

clone_size: -
v_call: TRBV29-1
d_call: -
cdr3_aa: SVDAPGFGDYGYT

clone_size: -
v_call: TRBV10-3
d_call: TRBD2
cdr3_aa: AISGEIAGNEQF

clone_size: few
v_call: TRBV10-3
d_call: -
cdr3_aa: AISRGQSSGNTIY

clone_size: -
v_call: TRBV5-1
d_call: TRBD2
cdr3_aa: ASSSSAGGRHEQY

clone_size: -
v_call: TRBV21-1
d_call: -
cdr3_aa: ASSSRGQGLRYGYT

clone_size: -
v_call: TRBV19
d_call: -
cdr3_aa: ASSAGRSGELF

clone_size: -
v_call: TRBV28
d_call: -
cdr3_aa: ASSLALDWRNEQF

clone_size: once
v_call: TRBV24-1
d_call: -
cdr3_aa: ATSDHAGYGYT

clone_size: -
v_call: TRBV10-3
d_call: TRBD2
cdr3_aa: AISGTSGRGNIQY

clone_size: -
v_call: TRBV28
d_call: TRBD1
cdr3_aa: ASSIPGQGFAKLF

clone_size: -
v_call: TRBV3-1/TRBV3-2
d_call: -
cdr3_aa: ASSHRQDGVNGKLF

clone_size: -
v_call: TRBV19
d_call: -
cdr3_aa: ASSITQGYGYT

clone_size: once
v_call: TRBV28
d_call: -
cdr3_aa: ASTTPGIGTQY

clone_size: -
v_call: TRBV27
d_call: -
cdr3_aa: ASSRIGGGSSYNEQF

clone_size: -
v_call: TRBV19
d_call: TRBD1
cdr3_aa: ASSTGQGVYNEQF

clone_size: -
v_call: TRBV5-6
d_call: -
cdr3_aa: ASSFTGGNTIY

clone_size: -
v_call: TRBV7-2
d_call: -
cdr3_aa: ASSFGGASYYEQY

clone_size: -
v_call: TRBV7-8
d_call: -
cdr3_aa: ASSLARQNTEAF

clone_size: -
v_call: TRBV4-1
d_call: -
cdr3_aa: ASSQLQSGTDTQY

clone_size: -
v_call: TRBV30
d_call: -
cdr3_aa: AWKLPGDTGELF

clone_size: -
v_call: TRBV28
d_call: -
cdr3_aa: ASSVLRSLYEQY

clone_size: -
v_call: TRBV7-2
d_call: -
cdr3_aa: ASSPGVGAEYNEQF

clone_size: -
v_call: TRBV3-1/TRBV3-2
d_call: -
cdr3_aa: ASSRARGGQNGYT

clone_size: -
v_call: TRBV15
d_call: TRBD2
cdr3_aa: ATSRGDLAGNNEQF

clone_size: -
v_call: TRBV7-2
d_call: -
cdr3_aa: ASSLGPPSVDEQF